Following are 3 T cell receptor beta chains from one sample sequenced in a study of response to subunit inactivated influenza vaccine. TCRdb reanalysed the RT-PCR reads using MiXCR and keeps one entry per CDR3 protein. The sample shows 500,000 to 700,000 distinct CDR3 sequences, under 30% of them seen only once. The data were also submitted as part of a second study, on T cells expressing NK-cell markers. This second report adds: As the method of synthesis, 5'RACE template switching with UMIs yielded TCR beta cDNA.

The sequences come from CD4+ T cells sorted from PBMCs, collected about 11 days after vaccination. The receptors were gathered from a middle-aged man who received an inactivated influenza vaccine.

This chain joins TRBV20-1 and TRBJ2-5; 7 bases are shared with TRBD2. After removal of 3 bases from V and 0 bases from J, the junction contained 7 bases not matched to a gene. The CDR3 contains 15 residues. Germline values: CDR1 DFQATT, CDR2 SNEGSKA (reference sequence). The chain's CDR3 is CSARPSGSHQETQYF. Written as DNA, the CDR3 is TGCAGTGCTAGGCCTAGCGGATCACACCAAGAGACCCAGTACTTC.

This clonotype was observed a few times. The chain is built from TRBV2 and TRBJ1-1; no firm D call. This CDR3 contains 13 residues. Trimming removed 7 bases from V and 1 base from J, with 10 bases in between. The V gene's germline CDR1 is SNHLY and CDR2 FYNNEI. The CDR3 region is CASTVVENTEAFF. The CDR3, as DNA: TGTGCCAGCACCGTGGTGGAGAACACTGAAGCTTTCTTT.

This sequence joins TRBV3-1 and TRBJ2-5; TRBD2 matches 7 bases. Unmatched junction bases numbered 8, after V lost 2 bases and J lost 5 bases. Germline CDR1 reads LGHDT; CDR2 reads YNNKEL (reference sequence). CDR3 length: 15 residues. CDR3 residues: CASSQLLATWETQYF. CDR3 coding DNA: TGTGCCAGCAGCCAATTACTAGCGACATGGGAGACCCAGTACTTC.